What follows is one T cell receptor (beta chain) and its context. This record comes from a study of beta chain features in type 1 diabetes. Whole-study context: Over all samples combined, 107,917,701 sorted cells were examined.

Expressed TCRB transcripts got sequenced, as all isolated RNA was reverse transcribed. Profiled with immunoSEQ multiplex PCR; TCRdb holds only in-frame clones, not every one. Of some 200,000 clones in the sample, approximately 10% are singletons; the top ten hold over 1%. Germline values: CDR1 SGHTA, CDR2 FQGNSA. This CDR3 has 14 residues. V was pared by 3 bases and J by 1 base, with 9 bases between. The sequenced material came from central memory CD4+ T cells from blood. The rearrangement links TRBV7-2 to TRBJ1-2; unclear D gene. The sequence was obtained from a man aged 18 to 30 in good health. The CDR3 nucleotides read TGTGCCAGCAGCTTCCGGACGGATAACTATGGCTACACCTTC. It translates to CASSFRTDNYGYTF.